What follows describes a single T cell receptor (beta chain). Antigen unknown. Using a J-beta primer mix together with a sample-barcoded 5' primer, a second PCR was run for roughly 6 to 11 cycles. MiXCR, applied by TCRdb to the 5' RACE reads, yields one record per CDR3 protein. The table records roughly 800,000 distinct CDR3 sequences, nearly 60% of them present only once. This sample was included in a study of blood T cells in healthy people across ages. Regarding the study as a whole: Diversity was estimated from one million T cells, and these estimates were considered underestimates. There were more naive CD4+ cells and higher diversity in long-lived donors than in aged donors.

With 4 bases removed from V and 0 bases from J, the gap between germline ends came to 13 bases. Germline CDR1 and CDR2: SGHRS and YFSETQ. The CDR3 has 16 residues. Sequencing used blood. The source is a man aged 30-40 years in good health. V usage is TRBV5-1 and J usage is TRBJ1-4; D might be TRBD1 (5 bases). The CDR3 sequence is CASSPDGGTTNEKLFF. The DNA for the CDR3 is TGCGCCAGCAGCCCTGACGGGGGAACAACTAATGAAAAACTGTTTTTT.